Shown below are 26 T cell receptor beta chains from a single sample sequenced in a study of cytomegalovirus exposure and HLA in healthy donors. Amplification used 60 Vbeta primers and 13 Jbeta primers. Libraries were prepared by immunoSEQ multiplex PCR; TCRdb keeps only in-frame clonotypes and omits some of them. The profile shows 200,000 to 250,000 clones, roughly 85% of them singletons. The sequenced material came from PBMCs. Receptor source: a girl aged 2 to 10 in good health and CMV-seronegative.

This rearrangement joins TRBV4-1 to TRBJ2-7; TRBD1 is a possible D gene (6 bases). The CDR3 runs to 15 residues. The germline CDR1 and CDR2 sequences are MGHRA and YSYEKL. Between the trimmed V and J ends, which lost 5 bases and 4 bases, there was a span of 18 bases. The CDR3 nucleotides read TGCGCCAGCAGCGAAAGGGGGACCCCGGGGTACGAGCAGTACTTC. This codes for CASSERGTPGYEQYF.

The chain uses TRBV25-1 and TRBJ2-5; 9 positions match TRBD2. The CDR3 extends over 17 amino acids. Per germline, CDR1 MGHDK and CDR2 SYGVNS. Losses at the gene ends were 6 bases for V and 3 bases for J; bases not matched to a gene: 14. The CDR3 loop reads CASSEGATSGAKETQYF. Here the CDR3 DNA reads TGTGCCAGCAGCGAAGGGGCGACTAGCGGAGCAAAAGAGACCCAGTACTTC.

This chain joins TRBV6-1 and TRBJ2-1, with TRBD1 as a possible D gene (6 bases). Germline CDR1 MNHNS, CDR2 SASEGT. V lost 10 bases and J 4 bases, leaving 20 bases between the germline ends. This CDR3 has 15 amino acids. The CDR3 reads CATSVQGLTYNEQFF. The CDR3 DNA reads as TGTGCCACCTCGGTACAGGGATTAACGTACAATGAGCAGTTCTTC.

This clone appeared a few times. This sequence joins TRBV12-5 and TRBJ1-1; no reliable D call. Germline V CDR1 and CDR2: LGHNT, FRNRAP. The CDR3 loop spans 12 amino acids. Trimming shortened V by 6 bases and J by 5 bases, and 10 bases separated the two germline ends. CDR3 in amino acids: CASGGDGTEAFF. The CDR3 DNA sequence: TGTGCTAGTGGGGGCGATGGTACTGAAGCTTTCTTT.

The rearrangement links TRBV4-2 to TRBJ1-2; D uncertain. The CDR3 contains 13 residues. The germline CDR1 and CDR2 sequences are LGHNA and YNFKEQ. The V and J ends lost 3 bases and 0 bases respectively, with 5 bases between them. CDR3 coding DNA: TGTGCCAGCAGCCAGAGGGCTAACTATGGCTACACCTTC. As protein: CASSQRANYGYTF.

The chain carries TRBV7-2 and TRBJ2-7, with 8 nucleotides matching TRBD1. The CDR3 sequence is 13 residues long. The J segment lost 4 bases and the V segment lost 1 base, leaving 0 bases of the junction unmatched. Germline V lookup: CDR1 SGHTA, CDR2 FQGNSA. As DNA, the CDR3 is TGTGCCAGCAGCTTAGGGACAGGGTACGAGCAGTACTTC. Translation gives CASSLGTGYEQYF. Based on the CDR3 plus reference TRBV7-2 and TRBJ2-7, the full variable domain is GAGVSQSPSNKVTEKGKDVELRCDPISGHTALYWYRQSLGQGLEFLIYFQGNSAPDKSGLPSDRFSAERTGGSVSTLTIQRTQQEDSAVYLCASSLGTGYEQYFGPGTRLTVT.

The chain combines TRBV7-9 with TRBJ2-1; 14 bases are shared with TRBD2. This CDR3 region has 18 residues. The germline gives CDR1 SEHNR, CDR2 FQNEAQ (reference sequence). Trimming at V came to 1 base and at J to 2 bases, leaving 4 bases not matched to a gene. CDR3: CASSLVGTSGSPYNEQFF. Here the CDR3 DNA reads TGTGCCAGCAGCTTAGTGGGGACTAGCGGGAGCCCCTACAATGAGCAGTTCTTC.

This chain joins TRBV5-1 and TRBJ2-5; weak D call: TRBD2 (7 bases). The length of the CDR3 is 15 residues. V was trimmed by 2 bases and J by 5 bases, leaving 16 bases between them. Germline V gene sequence: CDR1 SGHRS, CDR2 YFSETQ. CDR3 sequence (DNA): TGCGCCAGCAGCTTTTCGGGGGGCCGGAGGGAGACCCAGTACTTC. This encodes CASSFSGGRRETQYF.

This chain links TRBV10-2 with TRBJ2-2; 8 bases match TRBD2. The CDR3 contains 15 residues. Trimming removed 7 bases from V and 1 base from J; junction bases left unmatched: 5. CDR1 WSHSY and CDR2 SAAADI come from the germline V gene. The CDR3 DNA reads as TGCGCCAGCAAAGAGCGGGAGAGGAACACCGGGGAGCTGTTTTTT. Protein product: CASKERERNTGELFF.

The rearrangement joins TRBV7-6 to TRBJ1-2; TRBD1 matches 10 bases. In germline, CDR1 is SGHVS, CDR2 FNYEAQ. V shed 6 bases and J 6 bases; nucleotides not matched to a gene: 13. The CDR3 contains 16 residues. The CDR3 DNA follows: TGTGCCAGCAGTGATATTTACCGGGACAGGGGTGATGGCTACACCTTC. This translates into CASSDIYRDRGDGYTF. Using reference TRBV7-6 and TRBJ1-2 for the parts outside the CDR3, the full variable domain is GAGVSQSPRYKVTKRGQDVALRCDPISGHVSLYWYRQALGQGPEFLTYFNYEAQQDKSGLPNDRFSAERPEGSISTLTIQRTEQRDSAMYRCASSDIYRDRGDGYTFGSGTRLTVV.

This sequence joins TRBV7-9 and TRBJ2-3; TRBD2 matches 11 bases. Unmatched junction bases numbered 4, after V lost 2 bases and J lost 3 bases. This CDR3 is built from 16 residues. Germline loops: CDR1 SEHNR, CDR2 FQNEAQ (reference sequence). CDR3 amino acids: CASSLWVAGGTDTQYF. The CDR3 DNA sequence: TGTGCCAGCAGCTTATGGGTAGCGGGGGGGACAGATACGCAGTATTTT.

This clone was picked up one time. The chain uses TRBV6-1 and TRBJ1-1; maybe TRBD1 (6 bases). The CDR3 has 13 amino acids. V shed 3 bases and J shed 5 bases, with 10 bases lying between them. CDR1 is MNHNS, CDR2 SASEGT, per germline. CDR3 nucleotide sequence: TGTGCCAGCAGTGAGGGGGCACGTACTGAAGCTTTCTTT. Translated: CASSEGARTEAFF.

This clone came up a few times. This chain links TRBV25-1 with TRBJ2-6, with TRBD2 identical over 8 bases. The CDR3 loop spans 17 amino acids. The germline gives CDR1 MGHDK, CDR2 SYGVNS. Germline trimming cut 3 bases from V and 0 bases from J; bases unmatched to any gene: 4. The CDR3 loop reads CASSDRGGVSGANVLTF. Here the CDR3 DNA reads TGTGCCAGCAGTGATCGGGGGGGGGTCTCTGGGGCCAACGTCCTGACTTTC.

The gene calls are TRBV6-5 and TRBJ1-1; 8 bases are shared with TRBD1. The germline gives CDR1 MNHEY, CDR2 SVGAGI. V was pared by 7 bases and J by 0 bases, with 7 bases of the junction left unmatched. The CDR3 consists of 15 residues. This CDR3 is CASIPDRGMNTEAFF. The DNA for the CDR3 is TGTGCCAGCATTCCAGACAGGGGCATGAACACTGAAGCTTTCTTT.

This sequence joins TRBV5-8 and TRBJ2-1; D is possibly TRBD1 (6 bases). CDR1 and CDR2 (germline): SGHTS, YDEGEE. The V end lost 4 bases, the J end lost 2 bases, and 10 bases lay between the germline ends. This CDR3 region has 14 residues. CDR3: CASSQGQTYNEQFF. CDR3 sequence (DNA): TGTGCCAGCAGCCAAGGACAGACCTACAATGAGCAGTTCTTC.

V gene TRBV20-1 combines with J gene TRBJ2-1; D not resolved. Germline values: CDR1 DFQATT, CDR2 SNEGSKA (reference sequence). Trimming left V 3 bases short and J 6 bases short, with 6 bases between. CDR3 length equals 11 residues. CDR3 sequence (DNA): TGCAGTGCTAGGTCAGGCAATGAGCAGTTCTTC. It yields the protein CSARSGNEQFF.

For the CDR3, the DNA is TGTGCCAGCAGTGAAGAGACAGGGACTAGCGGGAGAAATGAGCAGTTCTTC. Translation: CASSEETGTSGRNEQFF. The chain carries TRBV6-1 and TRBJ2-1; TRBD2 matches 14 bases. This CDR3 region has 17 residues. With 1 base clipped from V and 7 bases from J, the junction kept 6 bases outside the gene matches. Germline CDR1 is MNHNS and CDR2 is SASEGT.

The V call is TRBV29-1, the J call TRBJ2-3; weak D call: TRBD1 (5 bases). Trimming pared 4 bases from V and 2 bases from J, leaving 10 bases between. The CDR3 is 13 residues long. Germline V lookup: CDR1 SQVTM, CDR2 ANQGSEA. In nucleotides, the CDR3 is TGCAGCGTTGGTGGGGCGGTCACAGATACGCAGTATTTT. Protein: CSVGGAVTDTQYF.

This rearrangement joins TRBV6-1 to TRBJ2-7; 7 bases map to TRBD1. Germline V gives CDR1 MNHNS, CDR2 SASEGT. The J segment lost 6 bases and the V segment lost 7 bases, leaving 3 bases of the junction unmatched. The CDR3 runs 11 residues. CDR3 residues: CASTDRAEQYF. The CDR3 nucleotides read TGTGCCAGCACCGACAGGGCCGAGCAGTACTTC.

The chain is built from TRBV9 and TRBJ1-4; D is uncertain. Trimming cost V 0 bases and J 6 bases, with 15 bases left between them. Germline loops: CDR1 SGDLS, CDR2 YYNGEE. This CDR3 is 16 amino acids long. CDR3 sequence reads: CASSVGIGGHYEKLFF. Here the CDR3 DNA reads TGTGCCAGCAGCGTAGGCATCGGTGGGCATTATGAAAAACTGTTTTTT.

The CDR3 spells CASSSQGAKNIQYF. In DNA form, the CDR3 reads TGCGCCAGCAGCTCGCAGGGAGCCAAAAACATTCAGTACTTC. This sequence joins TRBV5-1 and TRBJ2-4; TRBD1 is a possible D gene (5 bases). Germline V gene data show CDR1 as SGHRS and CDR2 as YFSETQ. There are 14 residues in the CDR3. V lost 3 bases to trimming and J lost 0 bases, with 7 bases between them.

The chain employs TRBV5-6 and TRBJ2-6, with 11 nucleotides matching TRBD1. Germline trimming cut 4 bases from V and 4 bases from J; bases unmatched to any gene: 7. The CDR3 totals 17 residues. Germline loops: CDR1 SGHDT, CDR2 YYEEEE. CDR3 nucleotides: TGTGCCAGCAGCCCCGGACAGGGGGCAGGGGGGGCCAACGTCCTGACTTTC. Encoded protein: CASSPGQGAGGANVLTF.

This clone was picked up one time. The V gene is TRBV19, the J gene TRBJ2-7, with a weak D call TRBD1 (6 bases). This CDR3 region has 16 residues. Trimming took off 5 bases at V and 4 bases at J, with 21 bases between the two ends. CDR1 and CDR2 (germline): LNHDA, SQIVND (reference sequence). CDR3 nucleotides: TGTGCCAGTAGTGATATTAGTAGACAGGAGAGTTACGAGCAGTACTTC. The encoded protein is CASSDISRQESYEQYF.

The rearrangement links TRBV11-2 to TRBJ1-4, with D unresolved. The germline V gene encodes CDR1 SGHAT and CDR2 FQNNGV. This CDR3 contains 15 residues. Trimming took off 5 bases at V and 4 bases at J, with 14 bases between the two ends. This CDR3 is CASSQSLGLNEKLFF. Written as DNA, the CDR3 is TGTGCCAGCAGCCAGAGTCTGGGCCTTAATGAAAAACTGTTTTTT.

This chain connects TRBV7-8 to TRBJ1-4, with D unclear. The V end lost 2 bases, the J end lost 5 bases, and 9 bases lay between the germline ends. The germline gives CDR1 SGHVS, CDR2 FQNEAQ. The CDR3 has 14 residues. CDR3 in amino acids: CASSLSEINEKLFF. CDR3 bases: TGTGCCAGCAGCTTATCCGAGATAAATGAAAAACTGTTTTTT.

The chain joins TRBV7-2 to TRBJ2-5, with 7 positions matching TRBD2. Per the germline V gene, CDR1 is SGHTA and CDR2 is FQGNSA. This CDR3 has 13 amino acids. V lost 7 bases and J lost 5; bases outside the gene matches: 7. The CDR3 coding sequence is TGTGCCAGCATCTTCCTCGGGGGGGAGACCCAGTACTTC. It translates to CASIFLGGETQYF. Combining the CDR3 with reference TRBV7-2 and TRBJ2-5 gives the whole variable domain GAGVSQSPSNKVTEKGKDVELRCDPISGHTALYWYRQSLGQGLEFLIYFQGNSAPDKSGLPSDRFSAERTGGSVSTLTIQRTQQEDSAVYLCASIFLGGETQYFGPGTRLLVL.